A single sample gave rise to the 27 T cell receptor beta chains below, sequenced in a study of CD8+CD57+ T cells in acquired aplastic anemia. Patients sequenced had flow cytometry evidence of CD8+CD57+ cell expansion. Genomic DNA served as template for TCR beta VDJ and CDR3 profiling. TCRdb fed the reads into MiXCR, producing one record per CDR3 protein. The sample carries about 200,000 distinct CDR3 sequences, less than 75% recorded once. The sequencing input was sorted CD4+, CD8+, or CD8+CD57+ T cells (not recorded which) from PBMCs. The receptor source for this set is a human donor with aplastic anemia.

This clonotype has a single count. The rearrangement links TRBV19 to TRBJ2-7; tentatively, D is TRBD1 or TRBD2 (5 bases each). Germline CDR1 LNHDA, CDR2 SQIVND (reference sequence). This CDR3 is 16 amino acids long. V was clipped by 2 bases and J by 2 bases, with 16 bases between them. CDR3 region: CASSIREGTSPYEQYF. CDR3 in DNA: TGTGCCAGTAGTATAAGGGAAGGGACCTCCCCCTACGAGCAGTACTTC.

This clonotype was seen only a few times. The gene calls are TRBV15 and TRBJ2-7; the match to TRBD2 covers 7 bases. This CDR3 region has 15 residues. CDR1 LNHNV and CDR2 YYDKDF come from the germline V gene (reference sequence). The V and J ends lost 0 bases and 2 bases, in that order; junction bases with no gene match: 4. The CDR3 region is CATSRDGAGTYEQYF. The DNA of the CDR3 is TGTGCCACCAGCAGAGATGGAGCGGGGACCTACGAGCAGTACTTC.

The chain couples TRBV20-1 to TRBJ2-1; TRBD2 might be the D (6 bases). The V end lost 7 bases, the J end lost 4 bases, and 17 bases lay between the germline ends. CDR1 is DFQATT, CDR2 SNEGSKA, per germline (reference sequence). There are 14 residues in the CDR3. The CDR3 DNA reads TGCAGTGTTTATCTCGGGACTGCTTACAATGAGCAGTTCTTC. Translating gives CSVYLGTAYNEQFF.

CDR3 in amino acids: CASSSDTAAFF. For the CDR3, the DNA is TGTGCCAGCAGCTCGGACACGGCAGCTTTCTTT. The chain carries TRBV7-9 and TRBJ1-1; the D gene is possibly TRBD1 (5 bases). This CDR3 contains 11 residues. Trimming removed 4 bases at V and 10 bases at J, with 10 bases between. The germline CDR1 and CDR2 sequences are SEHNR and FQNEAQ (reference sequence). Full variable domain (rest looked up from reference TRBV7-9 and TRBJ1-1): DTGVSQNPRHKITKRGQNVTFRCDPISEHNRLYWYRQTLGQGPEFLTYFQNEAQLEKSRLLSDRFSAERPKGSFSTLEIQRTEQGDSAMYLCASSSDTAAFFGQGTRLTVV.

The chain recombines TRBV6-2 or TRBV6-3 with TRBJ1-2; 12 bases are a match to TRBD1. J was trimmed by 7 bases and V by 5 bases; bases with no gene match: 2. The germline gives CDR1 MNHEY, CDR2 SVGEGT. The CDR3 length is 13 residues. CDR3 in DNA: TGTGCCAGCAGTAGGGACAGGGGGCTTGGCTACACCTTC. Protein sequence: CASSRDRGLGYTF.

As for this clonotype: A read error may produce the germline difference seen at one junction end. The V and J genes are TRBV25-1 and TRBJ2-7, with TRBD2 matching 7 bases. This CDR3 contains 13 residues. Looked up from germline, CDR1 is MGHDK and CDR2 is SYGVNS. DNA of the CDR3: TGCAGCGCTGGGGGGGGAAGCTCCTACGAGCAGTACTTC. Protein: CSAGGGSSYEQYF.

Here the CDR3 DNA reads TGTGCCAGCAGCTTAGACAGACAGAGCTCCTACGAGCAGTACTTC. Translating gives CASSLDRQSSYEQYF. The chain has TRBV7-8 and TRBJ2-7; a possible D gene is TRBD1 (5 bases). Germline V CDR1 and CDR2: SGHVS, FQNEAQ. The V gene lost 1 base and the J gene lost 0 bases, with 10 bases spanning the gap. This CDR3 has 15 amino acids.

The rearrangement joins TRBV10-3 to TRBJ1-6; D uncertain. Trimming left V 2 bases short and J 7 bases short, with 9 bases between. This CDR3 is built from 14 residues. Germline-derived CDR1 and CDR2 are ENHRY and SYGVKD. The CDR3 loop is CAISELQANSPLHF. The CDR3 nucleotides are TGTGCCATCAGTGAGCTTCAGGCCAATTCACCCCTCCACTTT.

The chain couples TRBV15 to TRBJ2-1, with unresolved D. The CDR3 covers 16 residues. The germline V and J ends were trimmed by 3 bases and 7 bases, with 19 bases remaining between them. Germline lookup yields CDR1 LNHNV and CDR2 YYDKDF (reference sequence). In DNA form, the CDR3 reads TGTGCCACCAGCAGCTTTACTTCCCCCGATCTAAATGAGCAGTTCTTC. Translated: CATSSFTSPDLNEQFF.

This chain connects TRBV2 to TRBJ1-1; D is ambiguous. This CDR3 is built from 13 residues. The ends were cut back, 1 base at V and 1 base at J, with 4 bases in the middle. CDR1 and CDR2 from the germline V gene are SNHLY and FYNNEI. CDR3 nucleotides: TGTGCCAGCAGTGAAGTCGAGAACACTGAAGCTTTCTTT. Residues: CASSEVENTEAFF.

The rearrangement links TRBV29-1 to TRBJ2-1; D uncertain. Trimming stripped 3 bases from V and 2 bases from J, with 5 bases between. Germline-derived CDR1 and CDR2 are SQVTM and ANQGSEA. The length of the CDR3 is 12 residues. CDR3 sequence (DNA): TGCAGCGTTGAGCCCACCTACAATGAGCAGTTCTTC. Protein sequence: CSVEPTYNEQFF.

This clonotype has a handful of counts. The gene calls are TRBV7-9 and TRBJ2-7; 8 nucleotides agree with TRBD1. The germline gives CDR1 SEHNR, CDR2 FQNEAQ (reference sequence). The CDR3 is 16 residues long. V lost 8 bases and J lost 3; bases outside the gene matches: 15. The CDR3 reads CASGYNDRGTGYEQYF. Here the CDR3 DNA reads TGTGCCAGCGGATATAACGACAGGGGCACCGGCTACGAGCAGTACTTC. Together with reference TRBV7-9 and TRBJ2-7, the CDR3 gives the full variable domain: DTGVSQNPRHKITKRGQNVTFRCDPISEHNRLYWYRQTLGQGPEFLTYFQNEAQLEKSRLLSDRFSAERPKGSFSTLEIQRTEQGDSAMYLCASGYNDRGTGYEQYFGPGTRLTVT.

This clonotype was picked up one time. One end of the junction fails to match germline, which may point to a read error. The chain has TRBV12-3 or TRBV12-4 and TRBJ1-5, with D unclear. CDR3 length: 14 residues. The CDR3 DNA reads as TGTGCCAGCAGTTTAGCGGGCTGGGATCAGCCCCGGCATTTT. Translating gives CASSLAGWDQPRHF.

This chain links TRBV29-1 with TRBJ2-1, with D possibly TRBD1 on 6 matching bases. V lost 4 bases and J lost 2, with 12 bases in between. This CDR3 comprises 14 residues. Germline CDR1 reads SQVTM; CDR2 reads ANQGSEA. The DNA for the CDR3 is TGCAGCGTTGTAGTACAGGGTGCCTACAATGAGCAGTTCTTC. It specifies CSVVVQGAYNEQFF.

Concerning this clonotype: At one end, the junction sequence differs from germline, possibly due to a read error. The chain recombines TRBV20-1 with TRBJ1-6; D is uncertain. This CDR3 spans 12 amino acids. Germline CDR1 reads DFQATT; CDR2 reads SNEGSKA (reference sequence). The CDR3 protein is CSARGPNSPRHF. Written as DNA, the CDR3 is TGCAGTGCTAGAGGGCCTAATTCACCCCGCCACTTT.

The V call is TRBV19, the J call TRBJ1-1; D gene ambiguous. CDR1 and CDR2 (germline): LNHDA, SQIVND (reference sequence). Trimming left V 5 bases short and J 2 bases short, with 12 bases between. The CDR3 is made up of 14 amino acids. The CDR3 region is CASSPVVSNTEAFF. The CDR3 bases are TGTGCCAGTAGTCCAGTGGTCTCTAACACTGAAGCTTTCTTT.

There are many counts of this clonotype. The chain uses TRBV5-1 and TRBJ2-2, with 8 bases fitting TRBD2. Germline values: CDR1 SGHRS, CDR2 YFSETQ. The CDR3 is 17 amino acids. The V segment lost 1 base and the J segment 4 bases; nucleotides outside the gene matches: 9. The CDR3 DNA reads TGCGCCAGCAGCTTGTTAGGCGGGGGGTTCGGCACCGGGGAGCTGTTTTTT. It translates to CASSLLGGGFGTGELFF.

This clonotype appeared a few times. The chain combines TRBV7-2 with TRBJ2-7; weak D call: TRBD2 (5 bases). The V and J ends lost 4 bases and 3 bases respectively, with 16 bases between them. The CDR3 length is 15 residues. Germline V CDR1 and CDR2: SGHTA, FQGNSA. This chain's CDR3 is CASSSGVGEGYEQYF. The CDR3 coding sequence is TGTGCCAGCAGCTCCGGGGTAGGTGAGGGCTACGAGCAGTACTTC.

This chain connects TRBV7-6 to TRBJ1-5; TRBD1 matches 7 bases. Germline assignment: CDR1 SGHVS and CDR2 FNYEAQ. This CDR3 has 15 residues. J gave up 6 bases and V 5 bases, and 10 bases lay outside the gene matches. In DNA, the CDR3 is TGTGCCAGCAGCAACGACAGGGTGATGAGTCAGCCCCAGCATTTT. It specifies CASSNDRVMSQPQHF. Full variable domain (missing parts from reference TRBV7-6 and TRBJ1-5): GAGVSQSPRYKVTKRGQDVALRCDPISGHVSLYWYRQALGQGPEFLTYFNYEAQQDKSGLPNDRFSAERPEGSISTLTIQRTEQRDSAMYRCASSNDRVMSQPQHFGDGTRLSIL.

This clonotype appeared many times. V and J are TRBV7-9 and TRBJ1-2; a weak D match, TRBD1 (5 bases). This CDR3 is built from 16 residues. Per germline, CDR1 SEHNR and CDR2 FQNEAQ (reference sequence). The V end lost 0 bases, the J end lost 5 bases, and 16 bases lay between the germline ends. Written as DNA, the CDR3 is TGTGCCAGCAGCTTAGCGGGGGTGGAACCGCTGTATGGCTACACCTTC. Residues: CASSLAGVEPLYGYTF.

The CDR3 sequence is CASSLITEAFF. DNA of the CDR3: TGTGCCAGCAGCTTAATCACTGAAGCTTTCTTT. The V and J genes are TRBV7-8 and TRBJ1-1; D remains unclear. Trimming took off 2 bases at V and 4 bases at J, with 2 bases between the two ends. This CDR3 region has 11 residues. Germline-derived CDR1 and CDR2 are SGHVS and FQNEAQ.

This chain connects TRBV25-1 to TRBJ2-2; weak D call: TRBD2 (6 bases). There are 15 residues in the CDR3. The V end was cut by 2 bases, the J end by 4 bases, with 11 bases between. Per the germline V gene, CDR1 is MGHDK and CDR2 is SYGVNS. In DNA form, the CDR3 reads TGTGCCAGCAGTGAAGTGGTAGCGGCCACCGGGGAGCTGTTTTTT. It is translated as CASSEVVAATGELFF.

Concerning this clonotype: Germline and junction disagree at one end, which may indicate a read error. This sequence joins TRBV7-2 and TRBJ1-4; D unclear. CDR3 size: 14 residues. Germline CDR1 is SGHTA and CDR2 is FQGNSA. The CDR3 loop is CASSLGSDNEKLFF. The CDR3, as DNA: TGTGCCAGCAGCTTGGGCAGTGATAATGAGAAACTGTTTTTT.

The chain links TRBV20-1 to TRBJ2-2; TRBD1 agrees at 7 bases. The CDR3 is made up of 13 amino acids. Germline trimming cut 7 bases from V and 7 bases from J; bases unmatched to any gene: 9. The V gene's germline CDR1 is DFQATT and CDR2 SNEGSKA (reference sequence). The CDR3 DNA reads as TGCAGTGAGAGAGGGGGCATTGTCGGGGAGCTGTTTTTT. Its protein product is CSERGGIVGELFF.

This clonotype was seen only once. The genes are TRBV19 and TRBJ2-7, with D perhaps TRBD1 (6 bases). The CDR3 has 15 amino acids. The germline gives CDR1 LNHDA, CDR2 SQIVND (reference sequence). Trimming shortened V by 5 bases and J by 5 bases, and 19 bases separated the two germline ends. CDR3 sequence reads: CASSADTGTKDEQYF. DNA for the CDR3: TGTGCCAGTAGTGCCGATACCGGGACAAAAGACGAGCAGTACTTC.

On this clonotype: At one boundary the junction diverges from the germline segment, which might be a read error. J is TRBJ2-7 and V is TRBV10-1; TRBD1 matches at 7 bases. Germline CDR1 reads WNHNN; CDR2 reads SYGVQD (reference sequence). This CDR3 has 14 residues. CDR3 in amino acids: CASSYSGGTREQYF. The CDR3 DNA reads TGTGCCAGCAGTTATTCAGGGGGAACGCGCGAGCAGTACTTC.

V usage is TRBV7-4 and J usage is TRBJ2-3; TRBD1 matches 9 bases. J was trimmed by 4 bases and V by 3 bases; bases with no gene match: 5. Germline CDR1 reads SGHVT; CDR2 reads SQSDAQ. This CDR3 spans 15 amino acids. In nucleotides, the CDR3 is TGTGCCAGCAGCTTGGGGACAGGGTTAGCAGATACGCAGTATTTT. Its translation is CASSLGTGLADTQYF.